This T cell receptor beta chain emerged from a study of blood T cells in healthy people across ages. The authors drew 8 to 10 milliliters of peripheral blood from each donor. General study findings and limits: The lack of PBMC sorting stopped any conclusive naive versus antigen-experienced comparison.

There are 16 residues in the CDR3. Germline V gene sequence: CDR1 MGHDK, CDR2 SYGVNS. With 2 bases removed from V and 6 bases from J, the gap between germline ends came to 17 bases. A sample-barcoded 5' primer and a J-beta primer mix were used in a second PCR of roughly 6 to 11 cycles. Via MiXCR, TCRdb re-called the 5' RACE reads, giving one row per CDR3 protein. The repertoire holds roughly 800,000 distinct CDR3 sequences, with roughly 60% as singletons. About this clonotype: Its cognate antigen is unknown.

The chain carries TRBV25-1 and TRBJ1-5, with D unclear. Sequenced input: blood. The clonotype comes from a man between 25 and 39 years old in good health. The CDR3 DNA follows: TGTGCCAGCAGTGAACCAAAGTGGGTTGCCGGTCAGCCCCAGCATTTT. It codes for CASSEPKWVAGQPQHF.